This T cell receptor beta chain is from a study of control samples from healthy donors and cancer patients. This clone was counted between two and nine times. One junction end does not reproduce the germline sequence, and a read error may be involved. The germline gives CDR1 SGHAT, CDR2 FQNNGV. This CDR3 comprises 15 residues. Only in-frame clones appear in the TCRdb table, and some are missing; sequencing was by immunoSEQ multiplex PCR. The sample holds roughly 450,000 clones; 90% are singletons and the top ten take 5.5% to 8%. The sample was PBMCs. The chain carries TRBV11-2 and TRBJ1-1, with D perhaps TRBD1 (5 bases). This receptor was identified in a man between 35 and 55 years old with head and neck cancer. The CDR3 DNA reads as TGTGCCAGCACCTTAGCCCAGGGACCGAACACTGAAGCTTTCTTT. This translates into CASTLAQGPNTEAFF.